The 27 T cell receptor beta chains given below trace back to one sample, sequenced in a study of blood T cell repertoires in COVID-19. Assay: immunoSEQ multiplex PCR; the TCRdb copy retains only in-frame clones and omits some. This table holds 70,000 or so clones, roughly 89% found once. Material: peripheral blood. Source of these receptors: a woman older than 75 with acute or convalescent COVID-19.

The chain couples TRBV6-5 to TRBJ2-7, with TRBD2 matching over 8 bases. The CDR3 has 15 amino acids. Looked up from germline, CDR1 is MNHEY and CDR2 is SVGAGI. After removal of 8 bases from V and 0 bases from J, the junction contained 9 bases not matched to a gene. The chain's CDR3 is CASSLEGLGSYEQYF. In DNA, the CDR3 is TGTGCCAGCTCCCTCGAGGGACTAGGCTCCTACGAGCAGTACTTC.

Written as DNA, the CDR3 is TGTGCCACCAAGGGGCGTGGGGCCACCGGGGAGCTGTTTTTT. It yields the protein CATKGRGATGELFF. The rearrangement joins TRBV6-5 to TRBJ2-2; possibly TRBD1 for D (5 bases). The CDR3 covers 14 residues. Trimming pared 10 bases from V and 4 bases from J, leaving 16 bases between. In germline, CDR1 is MNHEY, CDR2 SVGAGI.

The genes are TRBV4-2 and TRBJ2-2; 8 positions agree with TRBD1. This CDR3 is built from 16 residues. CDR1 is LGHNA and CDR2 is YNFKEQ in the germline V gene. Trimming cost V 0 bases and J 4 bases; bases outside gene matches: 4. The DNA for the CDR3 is TGTGCCAGCAGCCAAGAAGGACAGGGTGGCACCGGGGAGCTGTTTTTT. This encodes CASSQEGQGGTGELFF.

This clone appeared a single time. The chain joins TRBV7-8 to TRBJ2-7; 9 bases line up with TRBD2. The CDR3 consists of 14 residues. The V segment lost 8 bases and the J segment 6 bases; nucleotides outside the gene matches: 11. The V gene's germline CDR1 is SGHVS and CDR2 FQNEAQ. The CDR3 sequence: CASGNRREGGEQYF. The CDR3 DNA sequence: TGTGCCAGCGGCAACAGGCGGGAGGGAGGCGAGCAGTACTTC.

The CDR3 spells CASSLSASGRRRELFF. CDR3 coding DNA: TGTGCCAGCAGCTTATCGGCTAGCGGGAGACGAAGGGAGCTGTTTTTT. The V call is TRBV7-9, the J call TRBJ2-2; 10 bases match TRBD2. V shed 2 bases and J 9 bases; nucleotides not matched to a gene: 9. CDR3 length: 16 amino acids. CDR1 and CDR2 from the germline V gene are SEHNR and FQNEAQ (reference sequence).

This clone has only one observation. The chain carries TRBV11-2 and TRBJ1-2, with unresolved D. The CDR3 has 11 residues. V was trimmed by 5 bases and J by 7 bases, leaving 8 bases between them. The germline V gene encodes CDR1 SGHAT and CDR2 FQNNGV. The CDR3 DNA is TGTGCCAGCAGCCTCCGGGGTGGCTACACCTTC. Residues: CASSLRGGYTF. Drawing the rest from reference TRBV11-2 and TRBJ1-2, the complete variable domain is EAGVAQSPRYKIIEKRQSVAFWCNPISGHATLYWYQQILGQGPKLLIQFQNNGVVDDSQLPKDRFSAERLKGVDSTLKIQPAKLEDSAVYLCASSLRGGYTFGSGTRLTVV.

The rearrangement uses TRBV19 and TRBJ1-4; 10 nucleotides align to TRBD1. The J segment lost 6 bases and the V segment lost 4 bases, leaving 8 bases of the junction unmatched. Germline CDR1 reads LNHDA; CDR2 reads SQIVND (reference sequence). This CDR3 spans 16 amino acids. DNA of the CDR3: TGTGCCAGTAGTAGGATATCCGGGACAGGGGATGAAAAACTGTTTTTT. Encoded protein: CASSRISGTGDEKLFF.

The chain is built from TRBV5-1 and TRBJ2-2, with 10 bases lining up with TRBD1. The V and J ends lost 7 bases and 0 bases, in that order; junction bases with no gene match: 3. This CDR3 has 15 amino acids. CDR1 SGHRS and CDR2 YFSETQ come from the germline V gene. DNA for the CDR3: TGCGCCAGCGAAGGGACAGGGGCGAACACCGGGGAGCTGTTTTTT. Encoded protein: CASEGTGANTGELFF.

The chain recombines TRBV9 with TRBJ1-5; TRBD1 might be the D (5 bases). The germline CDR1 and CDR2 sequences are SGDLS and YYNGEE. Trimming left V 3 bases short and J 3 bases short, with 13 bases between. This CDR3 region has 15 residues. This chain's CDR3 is CASSAAGTPNQPQHF. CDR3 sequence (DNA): TGTGCCAGCAGCGCCGCAGGGACTCCCAATCAGCCCCAGCATTTT.

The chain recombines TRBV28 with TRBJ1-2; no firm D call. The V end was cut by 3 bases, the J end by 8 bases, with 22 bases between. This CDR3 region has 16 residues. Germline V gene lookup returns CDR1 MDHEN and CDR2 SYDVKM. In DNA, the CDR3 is TGTGCCAGCAGTTTGGGCCCCGCGGGCCTCTCCCTGGGCTACACCTTC. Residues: CASSLGPAGLSLGYTF.

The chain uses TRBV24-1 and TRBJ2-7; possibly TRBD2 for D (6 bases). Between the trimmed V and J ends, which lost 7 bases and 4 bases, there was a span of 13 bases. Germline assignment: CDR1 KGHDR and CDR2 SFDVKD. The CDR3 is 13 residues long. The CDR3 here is CATSRDLTYEQYF. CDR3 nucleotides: TGTGCCACCAGCCGGGACTTAACTTACGAGCAGTACTTC.

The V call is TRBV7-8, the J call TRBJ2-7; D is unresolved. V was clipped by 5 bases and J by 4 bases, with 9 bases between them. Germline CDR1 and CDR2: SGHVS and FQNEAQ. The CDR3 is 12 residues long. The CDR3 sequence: CASSLTGYEQYF. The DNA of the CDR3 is TGTGCCAGCAGCCTCACCGGGTACGAGCAGTACTTC.

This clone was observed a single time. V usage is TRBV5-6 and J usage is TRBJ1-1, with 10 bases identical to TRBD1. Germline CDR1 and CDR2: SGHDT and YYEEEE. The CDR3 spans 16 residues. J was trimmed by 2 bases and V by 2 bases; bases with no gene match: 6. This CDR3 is CASSFYDRGLNTEAFF. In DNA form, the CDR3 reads TGTGCCAGCAGCTTTTACGACAGGGGGCTAAACACTGAAGCTTTCTTT.

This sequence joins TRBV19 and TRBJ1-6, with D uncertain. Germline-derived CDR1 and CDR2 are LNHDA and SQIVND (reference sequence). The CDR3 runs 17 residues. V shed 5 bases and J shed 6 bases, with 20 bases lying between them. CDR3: CASSPLLTQGSNSPLHF. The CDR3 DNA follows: TGTGCCAGTAGTCCCCTATTGACACAAGGAAGTAATTCACCCCTCCACTTT.

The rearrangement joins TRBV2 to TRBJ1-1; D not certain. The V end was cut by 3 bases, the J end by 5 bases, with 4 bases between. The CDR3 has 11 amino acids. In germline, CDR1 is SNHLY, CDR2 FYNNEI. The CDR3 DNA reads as TGTGCCAGCAGTGAGAGGACTGAAGCTTTCTTT. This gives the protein CASSERTEAFF.

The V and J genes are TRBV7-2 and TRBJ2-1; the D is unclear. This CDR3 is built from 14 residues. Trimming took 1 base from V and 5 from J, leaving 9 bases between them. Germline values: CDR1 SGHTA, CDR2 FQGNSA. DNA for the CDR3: TGTGCCAGCAGCTTAGTAGGCGGTGACAATGAGCAGTTCTTC. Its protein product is CASSLVGGDNEQFF.

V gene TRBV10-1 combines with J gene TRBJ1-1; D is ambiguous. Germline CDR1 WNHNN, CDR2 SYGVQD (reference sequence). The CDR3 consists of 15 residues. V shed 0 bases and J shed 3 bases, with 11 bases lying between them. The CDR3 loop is CASSESEGSDTEAFF. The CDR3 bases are TGCGCCAGCAGTGAGTCGGAGGGTTCGGACACTGAAGCTTTCTTT.

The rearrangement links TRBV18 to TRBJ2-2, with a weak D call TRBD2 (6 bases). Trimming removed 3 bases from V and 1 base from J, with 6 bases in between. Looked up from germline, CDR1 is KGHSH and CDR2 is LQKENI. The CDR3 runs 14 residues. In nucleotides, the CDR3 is TGTGCCAGCTCACCGGGACTGAACACCGGGGAGCTGTTTTTT. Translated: CASSPGLNTGELFF.

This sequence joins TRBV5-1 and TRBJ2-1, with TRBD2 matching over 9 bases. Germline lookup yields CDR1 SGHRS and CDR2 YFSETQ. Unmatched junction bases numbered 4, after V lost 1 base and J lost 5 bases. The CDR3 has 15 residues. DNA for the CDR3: TGCGCCAGCAGCTTGATAGCGGGAGCTCACAATGAGCAGTTCTTC. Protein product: CASSLIAGAHNEQFF.

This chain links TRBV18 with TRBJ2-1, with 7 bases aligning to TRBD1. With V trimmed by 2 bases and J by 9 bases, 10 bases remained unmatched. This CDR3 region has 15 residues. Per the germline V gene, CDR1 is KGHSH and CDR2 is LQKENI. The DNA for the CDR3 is TGTGCCAGCTCACCAACGTTGACAGGGCTCACTGAGCAGTTCTTC. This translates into CASSPTLTGLTEQFF.

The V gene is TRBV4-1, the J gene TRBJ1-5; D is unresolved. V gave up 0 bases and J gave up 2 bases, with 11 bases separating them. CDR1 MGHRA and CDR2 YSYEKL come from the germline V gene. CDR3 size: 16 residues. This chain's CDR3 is CASSQELSVGNQPQHF. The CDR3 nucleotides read TGCGCCAGCAGCCAAGAGCTGTCAGTTGGCAATCAGCCCCAGCATTTT.

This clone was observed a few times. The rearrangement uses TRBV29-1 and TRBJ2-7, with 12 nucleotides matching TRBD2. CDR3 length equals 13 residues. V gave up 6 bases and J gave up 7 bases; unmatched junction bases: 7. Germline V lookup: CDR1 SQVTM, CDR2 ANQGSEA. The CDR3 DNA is TGCAGCGTCGCGACTAGCGGGAGTAGTGAGCAGTACTTC. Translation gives CSVATSGSSEQYF.

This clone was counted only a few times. The CDR3 DNA sequence: TGCGCCAGCAGTTCGGACAGGGATAATTCACCCCTCCACTTT. Translation: CASSSDRDNSPLHF. The rearrangement joins TRBV23-1 to TRBJ1-6, with TRBD1 matching 8 bases. TRBV23-1 is an open reading frame, and its role is uncertain. This CDR3 is 14 amino acids long. Germline trimming cut 5 bases from V and 5 bases from J; bases unmatched to any gene: 2.

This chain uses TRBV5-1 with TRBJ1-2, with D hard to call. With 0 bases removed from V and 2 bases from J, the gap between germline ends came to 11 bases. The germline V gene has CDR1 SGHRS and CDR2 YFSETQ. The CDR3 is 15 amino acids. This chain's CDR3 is CASSLEAGTNYGYTF. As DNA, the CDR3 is TGCGCCAGCAGCTTGGAGGCGGGCACCAACTATGGCTACACCTTC.

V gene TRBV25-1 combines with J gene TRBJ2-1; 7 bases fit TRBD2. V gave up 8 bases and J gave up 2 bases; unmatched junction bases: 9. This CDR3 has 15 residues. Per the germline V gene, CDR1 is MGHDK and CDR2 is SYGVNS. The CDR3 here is CASRSVRGAYNEQFF. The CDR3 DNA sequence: TGTGCCAGCCGGTCCGTCCGGGGGGCCTACAATGAGCAGTTCTTC.

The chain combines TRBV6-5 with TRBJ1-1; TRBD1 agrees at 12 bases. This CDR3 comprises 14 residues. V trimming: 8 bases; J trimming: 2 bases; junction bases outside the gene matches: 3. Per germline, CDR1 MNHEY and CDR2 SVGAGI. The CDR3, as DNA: TGTGCCAGCTCGGGGACAGGGGGCAACACTGAAGCTTTCTTT. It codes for CASSGTGGNTEAFF.

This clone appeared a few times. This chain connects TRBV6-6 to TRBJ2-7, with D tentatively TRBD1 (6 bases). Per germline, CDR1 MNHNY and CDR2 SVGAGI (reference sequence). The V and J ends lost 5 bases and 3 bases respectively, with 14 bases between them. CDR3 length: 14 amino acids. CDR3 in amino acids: CASSTGWGNYEQYF. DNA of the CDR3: TGTGCCAGCAGTACAGGGTGGGGAAACTACGAGCAGTACTTC.